This TCR beta chain derives from a study of blood T cell repertoires in COVID-19. At the level of the study: COVID-19 samples, acute and convalescent, were from the United States, Italy and Spain. T cells, B-cell-depleted T cells, or PBMCs supplied cDNA or gDNA.

Authors' data handling: Estimation of nucleated cell counts was performed using reference gene primer amplification. Measured with immunoSEQ multiplex PCR; TCRdb has only the in-frame clones, and not every one. The V and J calls and the clone size are those of that table, but D and trimming were determined from the DNA. The sample contains roughly 42,000 clones, approximately 92% of which appear only once. Followed longitudinally, the Seattle patients had been enrolled during active infection. Germline V gene sequence: CDR1 MGHDK, CDR2 SYGVNS. This CDR3 is 16 amino acids long. V trimming: 4 bases; J trimming: 4 bases; junction bases outside the gene matches: 11.

Sequencing was performed on peripheral blood. The rearrangement uses TRBV25-1 and TRBJ2-3; 7 bases are shared with TRBD1. The sequence came from a man aged 50-60 years with COVID-19, enrolled during active disease. CDR3 loop: CASSGRDRGWADTQYF. CDR3 DNA: TGTGCCAGCAGTGGACGGGACAGAGGATGGGCAGATACGCAGTATTTT.